The source of this T cell receptor (beta chain) is a study of cytomegalovirus exposure and HLA in healthy donors. Study conclusions and caveats: In most subjects, TCR beta sequences reportedly gave accurate predictions of HLA-A and HLA-B alleles.

V lost 6 bases and J 5 bases, leaving 14 bases between the germline ends. CDR1 and CDR2 from the germline V gene are ENHRY and SYGVKD. The CDR3 is 13 amino acids. Worth noting for this clone: Its target is unknown.

It was with 60 Vbeta and 13 Jbeta primers that the PCR ran. The table came from immunoSEQ multiplex PCR; TCRdb's copy has only in-frame clones and leaves some out. This table has about 160,000 clones, about 80% appearing once. The origin of this receptor is a young man in good health and CMV-seronegative. Sequencing was carried out using PBMCs. The chain links TRBV10-3 to TRBJ2-7, with D perhaps TRBD1 (5 bases). The CDR3 sequence: CAIRPVGVHEQYF. The CDR3 DNA follows: TGTGCCATCAGACCCGTAGGGGTTCACGAGCAGTACTTC.